Listed here is a single T cell receptor beta chain. Patients with chemo-refractory metastatic non-small-cell lung cancer received focal radiation plus CTLA-4 blockade with ipilimumab. This sample was taken from a study of radiotherapy plus CTLA-4 blockade in lung cancer. Whole-study context: Disease control was present in under 35% of patients, and objective responses in under 20%.

Only in-frame clones appear in the TCRdb table, and some are missing; sequencing was by immunoSEQ multiplex PCR. The sample contains roughly 59,000 clones, approximately 67% of which appear only once. From germline, CDR1 is LNHNV and CDR2 YYDKDF (reference sequence). V was clipped by 0 bases and J by 5 bases, with 13 bases between them. The CDR3 has 16 amino acids. Sequencing was performed on peripheral blood, taken from a patient treated with radiotherapy plus ipilimumab. The chain carries TRBV15 and TRBJ1-4, with D maybe TRBD1 (6 bases). The source is a human donor with non-small cell lung cancer whose response to radiotherapy plus ipilimumab could not be evaluated. CDR3 sequence reads: CATSRDWAGENEKLFF. CDR3 DNA: TGTGCCACCAGCAGAGATTGGGCAGGGGAAAATGAAAAACTGTTTTTT. Filled out from reference TRBV15 and TRBJ1-4, the complete variable domain reads DAMVIQNPRYQVTQFGKPVTLSCSQTLNHNVMYWYQQKSSQAPKLLFHYYDKDFNNEADTPDNFQSRRPNTSFCFLDIRSPGLGDTAMYLCATSRDWAGENEKLFFGSGTQLSVL.